This entry describes one T cell receptor (beta chain). This entry is derived from a study of shared clonotypes between healthy human individuals. TCRdb's table, derived via immunoSEQ multiplex PCR, lists solely in-frame clones and lacks some. The repertoire holds 450,000 to 500,000 clones, with roughly 78% as singletons. Everyone who donated was a Caucasian adult who lived in Nashville, Tennessee. The germline gives CDR1 SEHNR, CDR2 FQNEAQ (reference sequence). The CDR3 consists of 18 residues. Unmatched junction bases numbered 11, after V lost 1 base and J lost 1 base. V is TRBV7-9 and J is TRBJ2-3; 7 positions match TRBD2. This TCR was sampled from a woman aged 40 to 49 in good health. Some clones in this sample may be carry-over from other donors' samples. Sequencing input: PBMCs. The CDR3 bases are TGTGCCAGCAGCTTAGGGGAGGGTGAGCGGATACGCACAGATACGCAGTATTTT. The encoded protein is CASSLGEGERIRTDTQYF.